This passage covers 10 T cell receptor beta chains from one sample sequenced in a study of blood T cell repertoires in COVID-19. Sequencing was performed with immunoSEQ multiplex PCR; in TCRdb, only in-frame clones are kept and a portion is missing. Of around 150,000 clones in the sample, around 90% were seen once. Input material: peripheral blood. All receptors come from a man in his 60s with active or convalescent COVID-19.

This chain joins TRBV5-1 and TRBJ2-1; 7 nucleotides line up with TRBD2. The V gene's germline CDR1 is SGHRS and CDR2 YFSETQ. After removal of 7 bases from V and 9 bases from J, the junction contained 7 bases not matched to a gene. The CDR3 sequence is 12 residues long. This chain's CDR3 is CASGRESVEQFF. Written as DNA, the CDR3 is TGCGCCAGCGGGCGGGAGTCGGTTGAGCAGTTCTTC.

The rearrangement joins TRBV4-3 to TRBJ2-7; TRBD1 agrees at 9 bases. The V and J ends lost 3 bases and 5 bases, in that order; junction bases with no gene match: 2. Germline V gene data show CDR1 as LGHNA and CDR2 as YSLEER. There are 13 residues in the CDR3. Here the CDR3 reads CASSHRTGDEQYF. CDR3 DNA sequence: TGCGCCAGCAGCCATAGGACAGGGGACGAGCAGTACTTC.

The J gene is TRBJ1-5, the V gene TRBV5-6; possible D gene TRBD1, 6 bases. The V end was cut by 3 bases, the J end by 2 bases, with 9 bases between. CDR3 size: 14 residues. Germline loops: CDR1 SGHDT, CDR2 YYEEEE. In nucleotides, the CDR3 is TGTGCCAGCAGCTCCAGGGGAGGCAATCAGCCCCAGCATTTT. Translation gives CASSSRGGNQPQHF.

Only one count was recorded for this clone. This chain joins TRBV18 and TRBJ2-5; perhaps TRBD2 as D (6 bases). Germline CDR1 KGHSH, CDR2 LQKENI. V lost 6 bases and J lost 5, with 19 bases in between. This CDR3 spans 15 amino acids. CDR3 coding DNA: TGTGCCAGCTCGCCTAAGACTAGTCGGGAGGAGACCCAGTACTTC. This codes for CASSPKTSREETQYF.

The gene calls are TRBV7-9 and TRBJ1-2, with 7 bases aligning to TRBD1. V shed 5 bases, J shed 4 bases, and the junction held 7 bases outside the gene matches. Germline CDR1 is SEHNR and CDR2 is FQNEAQ (reference sequence). The CDR3 extends over 14 amino acids. The CDR3 sequence: CASSRRGGPYGYTF. CDR3 DNA: TGTGCCAGCAGCCGCCGAGGGGGCCCCTATGGCTACACCTTC. The whole variable domain, filled in from reference TRBV7-9 and TRBJ1-2, reads DTGVSQNPRHKITKRGQNVTFRCDPISEHNRLYWYRQTLGQGPEFLTYFQNEAQLEKSRLLSDRFSAERPKGSFSTLEIQRTEQGDSAMYLCASSRRGGPYGYTFGSGTRLTVV.

The chain has TRBV5-4 and TRBJ1-2; 7 bases map to TRBD1. The CDR3 totals 13 residues. V lost 0 bases and J lost 8; bases outside the gene matches: 4. Germline V gene lookup returns CDR1 SGHNT and CDR2 YYREEE (reference sequence). The CDR3 DNA follows: TGTGCCAGCAGCTTGGCCAGGGGGACGGGCTACACCTTC. Translation: CASSLARGTGYTF.

This chain links TRBV28 with TRBJ1-1, with D hard to call. CDR3 length: 12 amino acids. Germline CDR1 reads MDHEN; CDR2 reads SYDVKM. Trimming took off 5 bases at V and 10 bases at J, with 14 bases between the two ends. Here the CDR3 reads CASSMFPPGAFF. For the CDR3, the DNA is TGTGCCAGCAGTATGTTCCCCCCGGGAGCTTTCTTT. Filled out from reference TRBV28 and TRBJ1-1, the complete variable domain reads DVKVTQSSRYLVKRTGEKVFLECVQDMDHENMFWYRQDPGLGLRLIYFSYDVKMKEKGDIPEGYSVSREKKERFSLILESASTNQTSMYLCASSMFPPGAFFGQGTRLTVV.

The CDR3 sequence is CASTDRGGNEQYF. CDR3 coding DNA: TGTGCCAGCACCGACAGGGGAGGGAACGAGCAGTACTTC. The V gene is TRBV7-9, the J gene TRBJ2-7; D possibly corresponds to TRBD1 (8 bases). CDR3 length: 13 amino acids. V dropped 7 bases and J dropped 5 bases, with 15 bases sitting between them. The V gene's germline CDR1 is SEHNR and CDR2 FQNEAQ (reference sequence).

The chain employs TRBV5-1 and TRBJ2-5; weak D call: TRBD1 (6 bases). The CDR3 extends over 14 amino acids. Trimming stripped 0 bases from V and 1 base from J, with 7 bases between. Germline values: CDR1 SGHRS, CDR2 YFSETQ. This CDR3 reads CASSLGQVQETQYF. The CDR3 DNA sequence: TGCGCCAGCAGCTTGGGACAGGTCCAAGAGACCCAGTACTTC.

This chain links TRBV9 with TRBJ1-2; 7 positions match TRBD1. CDR3 length: 15 residues. V lost 0 bases, J lost 5 bases, and 7 bases stayed unmatched. Germline assignment: CDR1 SGDLS and CDR2 YYNGEE. The CDR3, as DNA: TGTGCCAGCAGCGTAGGCGGGACAGAGATTTATGGCTACACCTTC. Protein: CASSVGGTEIYGYTF.